This entry describes one TCR beta chain. Antigen: not known. The record originates from a study of CD8+CD57+ T cells in acquired aplastic anemia. At the level of the study: Mean yield of DNA from sorted CD4+ and CD8+ cells was approximately 3 ug. CD4+ cell libraries from healthy donors averaged about 10.8 million reads. Findings and limits, study-wide: CD8+ Simpson's diversity did not differ significantly between patients and controls. Overlap between patients and controls comprised about 28 CD8+ CDR3 sequences.

V lost 5 bases and J lost 3, with 11 bases in between. CDR1 and CDR2 from the germline V gene are SGHTA and FQGTGA. The CDR3 has 14 residues. Profiles of TCR beta VDJ and CDR3 were generated from a genomic DNA template. TCRdb fed the reads into MiXCR, producing one record per CDR3 protein. The table has hundreds of thousands of distinct CDR3 sequences, 65% to 80% seen once. Sequencing was carried out using sorted CD4+, CD8+, or CD8+CD57+ T cells (not recorded which) from PBMCs. The rearrangement uses TRBV7-3 and TRBJ1-3, with D unclear. This TCR was recovered from a human donor in good health, serving as a control. This CDR3 is CASSQPGDGNTIYF. As DNA, the CDR3 is TGTGCCAGCAGCCAACCAGGCGATGGAAACACCATATATTTT.